One and the same sample provided the 20 T cell receptor beta chains below, sequenced in a study of cytomegalovirus exposure and HLA in healthy donors. PCR primers comprised 60 Vbeta and 13 Jbeta primers. Libraries were prepared by immunoSEQ multiplex PCR; TCRdb keeps only in-frame clonotypes and omits some of them. The sample includes about 170,000 clones, roughly 80% of them seen just once. Material for sequencing was PBMCs. The receptors derive from a male donor in good health and CMV-seronegative.

The chain couples TRBV5-1 to TRBJ1-1; D is undetermined. Germline V lookup: CDR1 SGHRS, CDR2 YFSETQ. There are 14 residues in the CDR3. Between the trimmed V and J ends, which lost 4 bases and 3 bases, there was a span of 13 bases. The DNA of the CDR3 is TGCGCCAGCAGCCCCGCTAACCCCTACACTGAAGCTTTCTTT. This sequence encodes CASSPANPYTEAFF.

This chain uses TRBV2 with TRBJ1-2; TRBD1 might be the D (5 bases). The germline gives CDR1 SNHLY, CDR2 FYNNEI. The CDR3 loop spans 13 amino acids. Trimming pared 8 bases from V and 8 bases from J, leaving 18 bases between. This CDR3 reads CASGGEGAAGYTF. CDR3 DNA: TGTGCCAGCGGGGGGGAAGGGGCAGCGGGCTACACCTTC.

The V gene is TRBV28, the J gene TRBJ1-1; no reliable D call. CDR3 length: 13 residues. In germline, CDR1 is MDHEN, CDR2 SYDVKM. Trimming pared 7 bases from V and 5 bases from J, leaving 14 bases between. CDR3 nucleotides: TGTGCCAGCATCCCAACGCCGGGGACTGAAGCTTTCTTT. Protein: CASIPTPGTEAFF.

The CDR3 spells CASSLDRTNEKLFF. The CDR3 DNA follows: TGTGCCAGCAGCTTAGATAGAACCAATGAAAAACTGTTTTTT. This sequence joins TRBV7-2 and TRBJ1-4; the D is unclear. The CDR3 runs 14 residues. Per germline, CDR1 SGHTA and CDR2 FQGNSA. Deletions cut 1 base from V and 5 bases from J, with 8 bases between.

V usage is TRBV27 and J usage is TRBJ1-5; the match to TRBD1 covers 7 bases. Germline loops: CDR1 MNHEY, CDR2 SMNVEV (reference sequence). The CDR3 consists of 14 residues. Trimming cost V 6 bases and J 4 bases; bases outside gene matches: 6. The CDR3 region is CASSFGDSNQPQHF. In nucleotides, the CDR3 is TGTGCCAGCAGCTTTGGGGACAGTAATCAGCCCCAGCATTTT.

The J gene is TRBJ2-1, the V gene TRBV19; possible D gene TRBD1, 5 bases. In germline, CDR1 is LNHDA, CDR2 SQIVND (reference sequence). Trimming took off 8 bases at V and 0 bases at J, with 17 bases between the two ends. The CDR3 extends over 16 amino acids. The CDR3 here is CASRPQDLDSYNEQFF. CDR3 nucleotide sequence: TGTGCCAGTCGCCCACAGGACCTCGACTCCTACAATGAGCAGTTCTTC.

This chain links TRBV28 with TRBJ1-5, with 7 bases fitting TRBD1. V lost 6 bases to trimming and J lost 3 bases; unmatched junction nucleotides: 5. CDR1 is MDHEN and CDR2 is SYDVKM in the germline V gene. This CDR3 region has 14 residues. CDR3 protein: CASRAQGNNQPQHF. CDR3 DNA sequence: TGTGCCAGCAGGGCACAGGGGAACAATCAGCCCCAGCATTTT.

The chain has TRBV5-1 and TRBJ2-2; 7 nucleotides line up with TRBD1. Germline V gene lookup returns CDR1 SGHRS and CDR2 YFSETQ. The CDR3 is 14 residues long. Unmatched junction bases numbered 2, after V lost 0 bases and J lost 6 bases. The CDR3 DNA is TGCGCCAGCAGCTTGGGCCAGGGGGCCGGGGAGCTGTTTTTT. This encodes CASSLGQGAGELFF.

This chain uses TRBV5-4 with TRBJ2-3; 11 bases are a match to TRBD2. V lost 1 base to trimming and J lost 1 base; unmatched junction nucleotides: 2. Germline V gene data show CDR1 as SGHNT and CDR2 as YYREEE (reference sequence). CDR3 size: 16 residues. Here the CDR3 DNA reads TGTGCCAGCAGCTTGACGGGACTAGCGGGCACAGATACGCAGTATTTT. Its protein product is CASSLTGLAGTDTQYF.

V and J are TRBV5-1 and TRBJ1-1; 8 nucleotides line up with TRBD1. The CDR3 extends over 16 amino acids. Germline V gives CDR1 SGHRS, CDR2 YFSETQ. With V trimmed by 0 bases and J by 4 bases, 8 bases remained unmatched. CDR3 sequence reads: CASSLGQGAKATEAFF. As DNA, the CDR3 is TGCGCCAGCAGCTTGGGGCAGGGGGCTAAGGCCACTGAAGCTTTCTTT.

V is TRBV4-1 and J is TRBJ2-7, with D possibly TRBD1 on 5 matching bases. CDR3 length equals 14 residues. Trimming stripped 1 base from V and 3 bases from J, with 10 bases between. Germline loops: CDR1 MGHRA, CDR2 YSYEKL. Written as DNA, the CDR3 is TGCGCCAGCAGCCAAGGTGGGGCCCGCTACGAGCAGTACTTC. Amino acid sequence: CASSQGGARYEQYF.

The genes are TRBV6-5 and TRBJ1-2, with unresolved D. Germline CDR1 MNHEY, CDR2 SVGAGI. CDR3 size: 13 residues. The germline V and J ends were trimmed by 6 bases and 1 base, with 9 bases remaining between them. The CDR3 DNA reads TGTGCCAGCAGCTTGACTGATAACTATGGCTACACCTTC. Translating gives CASSLTDNYGYTF.

This clone was recorded only once. Here the CDR3 DNA reads TGTGCCAGCAGCTCAGGACTCCTGAGCTCTGGAAACACCATATATTTT. Amino acid sequence: CASSSGLLSSGNTIYF. The chain joins TRBV5-4 to TRBJ1-3; D gene ambiguous. The CDR3 length is 16 residues. The ends were cut back, 3 bases at V and 0 bases at J, with 13 bases in the middle. Germline CDR1 is SGHNT and CDR2 is YYREEE (reference sequence).

The CDR3 DNA sequence: TGTGCCAGCAGCTTGGTTAGCGGGGGGTATGATGAGACCCAGTACTTC. Translation: CASSLVSGGYDETQYF. The gene calls are TRBV5-5 and TRBJ2-5; 10 bases map to TRBD2. Germline CDR1 reads SGHKS; CDR2 reads YYEKEE (reference sequence). The CDR3 has 16 amino acids. V was pared by 0 bases and J by 5 bases, with 7 bases of the junction left unmatched. The full variable domain, completed using reference TRBV5-5 and TRBJ2-5, is DAGVTQSPTHLIKTRGQQVTLRCSPISGHKSVSWYQQVLGQGPQFIFQYYEKEERGRGNFPDRFSARQFPNYSSELNVNALLLGDSALYLCASSLVSGGYDETQYFGPGTRLLVL.

The chain links TRBV18 to TRBJ1-4, with TRBD1 matching over 8 bases. V lost 1 base and J lost 0; bases outside the gene matches: 7. The CDR3 totals 18 residues. Germline values: CDR1 KGHSH, CDR2 LQKENI. The CDR3 DNA sequence: TGTGCCAGCTCACCACGACAGGGGAGTGCCACAACTAATGAAAAACTGTTTTTT. It is translated as CASSPRQGSATTNEKLFF.

The rearrangement links TRBV6-1 to TRBJ2-3; TRBD2 aligns across 7 bases. Germline loops: CDR1 MNHNS, CDR2 SASEGT. The CDR3 runs 15 residues. With 6 bases clipped from V and 4 bases from J, the junction kept 10 bases outside the gene matches. Written as DNA, the CDR3 is TGTGCCAGCAGGGGGATCGCGGGAGAGGCAGATACGCAGTATTTT. It specifies CASRGIAGEADTQYF.

The chain uses TRBV7-7 and TRBJ2-5; 16 nucleotides align to TRBD2. This CDR3 has 18 residues. With V trimmed by 6 bases and J by 4 bases, 11 bases remained unmatched. The germline V gene has CDR1 SSHAT and CDR2 FNYEAQ (reference sequence). In nucleotides, the CDR3 is TGTGCCAGCAGTTCCTTGGGACTAGCGGGGGGGAGTTTAGAGACCCAGTACTTC. Protein: CASSSLGLAGGSLETQYF. The full variable domain, its missing parts supplied by reference TRBV7-7 and TRBJ2-5, is GAGVSQSPRYKVTKRGQDVTLRCDPISSHATLYWYQQALGQGPEFLTYFNYEAQPDKSGLPSDRFSAERPEGSISTLTIQRTEQRDSAMYRCASSSLGLAGGSLETQYFGPGTRLLVL.

V usage is TRBV30 and J usage is TRBJ2-5; D perhaps matches TRBD2 (6 bases). The V gene's germline CDR1 is GTSNPN and CDR2 SVGIG (reference sequence). The CDR3 has 13 amino acids. Trimming removed 7 bases at V and 4 bases at J, with 16 bases between. CDR3 in amino acids: CASSTGGSETQYF. CDR3 DNA: TGTGCCTCCTCGACCGGGGGATCAGAGACCCAGTACTTC.

The chain uses TRBV15 and TRBJ2-5; the D gene is possibly TRBD1 (6 bases). This CDR3 has 13 amino acids. V lost 3 bases to trimming and J lost 2 bases, with 7 bases between them. Germline values: CDR1 LNHNV, CDR2 YYDKDF (reference sequence). The CDR3 DNA is TGTGCCACCAGCAGGACAGGTCAAGAGACCCAGTACTTC. Translating it yields CATSRTGQETQYF.

A few counts support this clone. The junction shows a germline mismatch at one end, possibly a read error. V gene TRBV5-6 combines with J gene TRBJ1-1; 8 bases are shared with TRBD1. CDR3 length: 17 residues. Per the germline V gene, CDR1 is SGHDT and CDR2 is YYEEEE. In DNA form, the CDR3 reads TGTGCCAGCAGCTGGACCGGACAGGGTACATGGAACGCTGAAGCTTTCTTT. The encoded protein is CASSWTGQGTWNAEAFF.